The 30 T cell receptor beta chains below were found in one sample sequenced in a study of blood T cells in healthy people across ages. The use of a sample-barcoded 5' primer and a J-beta primer mix characterized a second PCR of roughly 6 to 12 cycles. TCRdb reprocessed the 5' RACE reads with MiXCR, giving one entry per CDR3 protein. The sample includes hundreds of thousands of distinct CDR3 sequences, about 25% of them seen just once. Separately, the same data were catalogued under a study of T cells of mothers and their children.

The sample consisted of blood. The receptors here all came from a boy aged 5 to 17 in good health.

This clonotype was recorded only once. This clone may be a read error of a much larger clone one base away. This rearrangement joins TRBV7-2 to TRBJ2-7, with no clear D. V was trimmed by 3 bases and J by 2 bases, leaving 8 bases between them. Looked up from germline, CDR1 is SGHTA and CDR2 is FQGNSA. The CDR3 totals 13 residues. CDR3 sequence reads: CASSFADTYEQYF. The CDR3 nucleotides are TGTGCCAGCAGCTTCGCCGACACCTACGAGCAGTACTTC.

V usage is TRBV2 and J usage is TRBJ1-1, with D possibly TRBD1 on 6 matching bases. CDR1 is SNHLY, CDR2 FYNNEI, per germline. This CDR3 is 14 amino acids long. V was trimmed by 4 bases and J by 2 bases, leaving 11 bases between them. CDR3 amino acids: CASSAVGGNTEAFF. In DNA, the CDR3 is TGTGCCAGCAGTGCGGTAGGGGGTAACACTGAAGCTTTCTTT.

The sample holds a few counts of this clonotype. The gene calls are TRBV29-1 and TRBJ2-5, with 7 bases aligning to TRBD2. The J call may not be correct, given that the DNA end is closer to TRBJ2-7. The CDR3 has 12 amino acids. The V gene's germline CDR1 is SQVTM and CDR2 ANQGSEA. The CDR3 coding sequence is TGCAGCGTTGATCCTGGGAGGGACGAGCAGTACTTC. Translation gives CSVDPGRDEQYF.

The chain links TRBV6-2 or TRBV6-3 to TRBJ2-5; 10 nucleotides align to TRBD2. Judging by the DNA end, TRBJ2-1 fits better; the J call may be wrong. Per the germline V gene, CDR1 is MNHEY and CDR2 is SVGEGT. This CDR3 region has 15 residues. The CDR3 sequence: CASSPLAGDWNEQFF. As DNA, the CDR3 is TGTGCCAGCAGTCCGCTAGCGGGAGATTGGAATGAGCAGTTCTTC.

The V and J genes are TRBV2 and TRBJ2-5; TRBD2 matches at 11 bases. TRBJ2-1 matches the DNA end more closely, so the J call is doubtful. Germline V lookup: CDR1 SNHLY, CDR2 FYNNEI. The CDR3 runs 16 residues. CDR3 sequence: CASSPPGLAVFNEQFF. The CDR3 nucleotides are TGTGCCAGCAGCCCTCCGGGACTAGCGGTATTCAATGAGCAGTTCTTC.

The J gene is TRBJ1-4, the V gene TRBV14; no clear D gene. The V gene's germline CDR1 is SGHDN and CDR2 FVKESK. The CDR3 totals 13 residues. Trimming removed 8 bases at V and 6 bases at J, with 13 bases between. CDR3 DNA: TGTGCCAGCCCCGGGAGAGGTGATGAAAAACTGTTTTTT. Translating gives CASPGRGDEKLFF.

V usage is TRBV3-1 and J usage is TRBJ2-1, with D unclear. The V gene's germline CDR1 is LGHDT and CDR2 YNNKEL (reference sequence). V was trimmed by 2 bases and J by 4 bases, leaving 6 bases between them. The CDR3 has 13 residues. The CDR3 region is CASSQLTYNEQFF. The DNA for the CDR3 is TGTGCCAGCAGCCAACTAACTTACAATGAGCAGTTCTTC.

This clonotype has a handful of counts. The V call is TRBV7-9, the J call TRBJ2-2; D is uncertain. The CDR3 has 13 amino acids. Germline V CDR1 and CDR2: SEHNR, FQNEAQ (reference sequence). Trimming took off 4 bases at V and 2 bases at J, with 5 bases between the two ends. CDR3 coding DNA: TGTGCCAGCAGCTCATTAAACACCGGGGAGCTGTTTTTT. This translates into CASSSLNTGELFF. Using reference TRBV7-9 and TRBJ2-2 for the parts outside the CDR3, the full variable domain is DTGVSQNPRHKITKRGQNVTFRCDPISEHNRLYWYRQTLGQGPEFLTYFQNEAQLEKSRLLSDRFSAERPKGSFSTLEIQRTEQGDSAMYLCASSSLNTGELFFGEGSRLTVL.

This clonotype was counted only a few times. This rearrangement joins TRBV11-2 to TRBJ1-5; 9 bases align to TRBD1. V dropped 5 bases and J dropped 3; count of bases not matched to a gene: 11. The CDR3 consists of 17 residues. From germline, CDR1 is SGHAT and CDR2 FQNNGV. CDR3 sequence (DNA): TGTGCCAGCAGCCTACAGTCCGGGACAGGGTTCAATCAGCCCCAGCATTTT. Its translation is CASSLQSGTGFNQPQHF.

There are a few counts of this clonotype. The V call is TRBV5-1, the J call TRBJ2-5, with 8 positions matching TRBD2. After removal of 4 bases from V and 2 bases from J, the junction contained 7 bases not matched to a gene. Germline assignment: CDR1 SGHRS and CDR2 YFSETQ. This CDR3 is 15 amino acids long. The CDR3 loop reads CASSPARGAQETQYF. CDR3 nucleotide sequence: TGCGCCAGCAGCCCCGCGCGGGGGGCGCAAGAGACCCAGTACTTC.

This clonotype was counted a few times. This chain links TRBV10-1 with TRBJ2-5, with 11 nucleotides matching TRBD2. The CDR3 is 15 amino acids. V was clipped by 0 bases and J by 12 bases; unmatched bases: 9. Per germline, CDR1 WNHNN and CDR2 SYGVQD (reference sequence). The CDR3 coding sequence is TGCGCCAGCAGTGAGTCGCTCGCTAGCGGGAGGAGGAAGTACTTC. Translated, it gives CASSESLASGRRKYF.

This clonotype was recorded only once. The chain carries TRBV7-9 and TRBJ2-1; TRBD2 aligns across 12 bases. The CDR3 length is 17 residues. V shed 4 bases and J 10 bases; nucleotides not matched to a gene: 14. Germline assignment: CDR1 SEHNR and CDR2 FQNEAQ (reference sequence). The DNA for the CDR3 is TGTGCCAGCAGCTCAGGGGCTAGCGGGGGGGCTAGGGAAGAGCAGTTCTTC. Its translation: CASSSGASGGAREEQFF.

Only a few counts were recorded for this clonotype. This sequence joins TRBV12-3 or TRBV12-4 and TRBJ2-7, with 10 bases lining up with TRBD2. J was trimmed by 4 bases and V by 6 bases; bases with no gene match: 9. The CDR3 covers 15 residues. CDR3: CASSLRTSGVYEQYF. In DNA form, the CDR3 reads TGTGCCAGCAGCCTTAGGACTAGCGGAGTTTACGAGCAGTACTTC.

V gene TRBV19 combines with J gene TRBJ2-7, with TRBD1 matching over 7 bases. Germline loops: CDR1 LNHDA, CDR2 SQIVND (reference sequence). J was trimmed by 2 bases and V by 0 bases; bases with no gene match: 7. The length of the CDR3 is 16 residues. The CDR3 coding sequence is TGTGCCAGTAGTATAGACGGACAGGCCTTACCCTACGAGCAGTACTTC. It specifies CASSIDGQALPYEQYF.

Many counts were recorded for this clonotype. V and J are TRBV29-1 and TRBJ2-1; 7 nucleotides agree with TRBD2. Per germline, CDR1 SQVTM and CDR2 ANQGSEA. V dropped 3 bases and J dropped 4; count of bases not matched to a gene: 12. The CDR3 extends over 16 amino acids. CDR3 DNA: TGCAGCGTTGATGGTCTACTAAGCGGGAAGTACAATGAGCAGTTCTTC. Amino acids: CSVDGLLSGKYNEQFF.

In this sample, this clonotype turned up a few times. V gene TRBV29-1 combines with J gene TRBJ1-3; TRBD1 matches 7 bases. The CDR3 has 14 amino acids. Germline CDR1 SQVTM, CDR2 ANQGSEA. The V segment lost 7 bases and the J segment 1 base; nucleotides outside the gene matches: 7. The CDR3 region is CSARQGFSGNTIYF. Here the CDR3 DNA reads TGCAGCGCTCGACAGGGTTTTTCTGGAAACACCATATATTTT.

This clonotype appeared a few times. The chain recombines TRBV20-1 with TRBJ1-2; D is possibly TRBD1 (6 bases). Germline CDR1 and CDR2: DFQATT and SNEGSKA (reference sequence). The germline V and J ends were trimmed by 4 bases and 4 bases, with 16 bases remaining between them. CDR3 length: 14 residues. The CDR3 DNA is TGCAGTGCTACTTCGCGGGGGGGCGGCTATGGCTACACCTTC. The encoded protein is CSATSRGGGYGYTF.

This clonotype was observed a handful of times. The chain combines TRBV2 with TRBJ2-4; TRBD2 aligns across 13 bases. Per germline, CDR1 SNHLY and CDR2 FYNNEI. J lost 5 bases, V lost 6 bases, and 1 base had no gene match. This CDR3 is 14 amino acids long. This chain's CDR3 is CASRGLAGENIQYF. The CDR3 nucleotides are TGTGCCAGCAGAGGACTAGCGGGAGAAAACATTCAGTACTTC. The full variable domain, completed using reference TRBV2 and TRBJ2-4, is EPEVTQTPSHQVTQMGQEVILRCVPISNHLYFYWYRQILGQKVEFLVSFYNNEISEKSEIFDDQFSVERPDGSNFTLKIRSTKLEDSAMYFCASRGLAGENIQYFGAGTRLSVL.

The V and J genes are TRBV4-1 and TRBJ1-4, with 10 bases identical to TRBD1. The germline V gene has CDR1 MGHRA and CDR2 YSYEKL. The CDR3 length is 15 residues. Losses at the gene ends were 3 bases for V and 8 bases for J; bases not matched to a gene: 6. The CDR3 coding sequence is TGCGCCAGCAGCCACCCCGGGACAGGGGACGAAAAACTGTTTTTT. Residues: CASSHPGTGDEKLFF.

This clonotype was counted between two and nine times. J is TRBJ2-2 and V is TRBV7-6; 8 nucleotides match TRBD1. V shed 5 bases, J shed 4 bases, and the junction held 12 bases outside the gene matches. The germline CDR1 and CDR2 sequences are SGHVS and FNYEAQ. This CDR3 spans 17 amino acids. The CDR3 DNA is TGTGCCAGCAGCCCCCACCCGACAGGGGCGGTCACCGGGGAGCTGTTTTTT. Protein product: CASSPHPTGAVTGELFF.

This clonotype was counted only a few times. This chain links TRBV29-1 with TRBJ1-3; possible D gene TRBD1, 6 bases. Trimming shortened V by 2 bases and J by 7 bases, and 12 bases separated the two germline ends. The germline V gene has CDR1 SQVTM and CDR2 ANQGSEA. This CDR3 comprises 13 residues. CDR3 amino acids: CSVERGMDNTIYF. CDR3 sequence (DNA): TGCAGCGTTGAAAGGGGGATGGACAACACCATATATTTT.

The chain carries TRBV12-3 or TRBV12-4 and TRBJ2-6; unclear D gene. Trimming shortened V by 3 bases and J by 0 bases, and 6 bases separated the two germline ends. This CDR3 has 15 amino acids. The chain's CDR3 is CASSFSYSGANVLTF. The CDR3 DNA reads TGTGCCAGCAGTTTTTCATACTCTGGGGCCAACGTCCTGACTTTC.

The gene calls are TRBV24-1 and TRBJ2-1, with 12 positions matching TRBD2. The V gene end was trimmed by 3 bases and the J gene end by 10 bases; junction bases not matched to a gene: 6. The CDR3 has 15 residues. Germline V lookup: CDR1 KGHDR, CDR2 SFDVKD. The CDR3 DNA follows: TGTGCCACCAGTGATAGGACTAGCGGGAAGAGGGAGCAGTTCTTC. Its translation: CATSDRTSGKREQFF.

The gene calls are TRBV12-3 or TRBV12-4 and TRBJ2-7; D ambiguous. V was cut by 4 bases and J by 5 bases, with 15 bases left in between. The CDR3 runs to 14 residues. CDR3 bases: TGTGCCAGCAGTTCCCCAGCCAGCGTCCACGAGCAGTACTTC. This encodes CASSSPASVHEQYF.

This clonotype was counted a few times. This chain joins TRBV24-1 and TRBJ2-1; the D gene could be TRBD1 or TRBD2 (6 bases each). This CDR3 is 13 amino acids long. Trimming cost V 7 bases and J 7 bases, with 13 bases left between them. From germline, CDR1 is KGHDR and CDR2 SFDVKD. This CDR3 is CATRMKGGNEQFF. In nucleotides, the CDR3 is TGTGCCACCAGAATGAAGGGGGGTAATGAGCAGTTCTTC.

The chain links TRBV7-2 to TRBJ2-5; tentative D call: TRBD2 (6 bases). Germline V gene data show CDR1 as SGHTA and CDR2 as FQGNSA. Trimming took off 6 bases at V and 3 bases at J, with 17 bases between the two ends. The CDR3 covers 15 residues. CDR3 in amino acids: CASSVRGRPEETQYF. The CDR3 DNA reads TGTGCCAGCAGTGTCAGAGGGAGGCCGGAAGAGACCCAGTACTTC.

This chain links TRBV5-1 with TRBJ2-7; TRBD2 aligns across 12 bases. J lost 4 bases, V lost 0 bases, and 5 bases had no gene match. The germline gives CDR1 SGHRS, CDR2 YFSETQ. The CDR3 has 16 amino acids. CDR3 nucleotide sequence: TGCGCCAGCAGCTTGGATGTGACTAGCGGGAGTTACGAGCAGTACTTC. Its translation: CASSLDVTSGSYEQYF. Supplemented by reference TRBV5-1 and TRBJ2-7, the full variable domain reads KAGVTQTPRYLIKTRGQQVTLSCSPISGHRSVSWYQQTPGQGLQFLFEYFSETQRNKGNFPGRFSGRQFSNSRSEMNVSTLELGDSALYLCASSLDVTSGSYEQYFGPGTRLTVT.

The chain uses TRBV7-6 and TRBJ1-1; 9 bases agree with TRBD1. Germline CDR1 is SGHVS and CDR2 is FNYEAQ. Trimming removed 4 bases from V and 3 bases from J; junction bases left unmatched: 9. This CDR3 spans 16 amino acids. The CDR3 loop is CASSSGQGPRDTEAFF. The DNA for the CDR3 is TGTGCCAGCAGCTCGGGACAGGGCCCGCGGGACACTGAAGCTTTCTTT.

The chain links TRBV28 to TRBJ1-2; D uncertain. The CDR3 loop spans 11 amino acids. V was shortened by 6 bases and J by 6 bases, with 8 bases between the two germline ends. Germline V CDR1 and CDR2: MDHEN, SYDVKM. The CDR3 reads CASSDGNGYTF. The DNA for the CDR3 is TGTGCCAGCAGCGACGGAAATGGCTACACCTTC.

The chain couples TRBV24-1 to TRBJ2-5; 7 bases match TRBD2. Germline V gene lookup returns CDR1 KGHDR and CDR2 SFDVKD. The CDR3 has 13 amino acids. The V and J ends lost 9 bases and 1 base, in that order; junction bases with no gene match: 4. Written as DNA, the CDR3 is TGTGCCACCCTCGGGGGGACCCAAGAGACCCAGTACTTC. Translation gives CATLGGTQETQYF.